The 17 T cell receptor beta chains below were found in one sample sequenced in a study of T cell responses to AZD1222 COVID-19 vaccine listed by TCRdb under 2021. The library was produced with the immunoSEQ multiplex PCR assay. TCRdb's version of the immuneACCESS table is confined to in-frame rearrangements and falls short of the full clone set. An unresolved V gene accounts for under half of the shortfall where checked; the remainder is of unknown origin. The sample table holds 150,000 to 190,000 clones, of which 75% to 90% were seen once. About 9% of the sample is taken by the ten largest. In light of the paper, this sample's time point label describes: about 28 days (+/-7) after the second vaccine dose. Sequences were derived from peripheral blood, sampled 28 days after the second AZD1222 dose. The receptors here all came from an adult who received the AZD1222 COVID-19 vaccine.

A note on this clone: Other DNA variants within this sample encode the same CDR3. The chain links TRBV29-1 to TRBJ1-1, with TRBD1 matching over 7 bases. Germline values: CDR1 SQVTM, CDR2 ANQGSEA. The V segment lost 4 bases and the J segment 4 bases; nucleotides outside the gene matches: 3. This CDR3 is 12 amino acids long. The CDR3 DNA sequence: TGCAGCGTTGGAGGGGGCGGCACTGAAGCTTTCTTT. It encodes CSVGGGGTEAFF.

CDR3: CASSARDRGNYGYTF. The CDR3 DNA reads as TGTGCCAGCAGTGCACGGGACAGGGGTAACTATGGCTACACCTTC. This sequence joins TRBV6-6 and TRBJ1-2; 10 positions agree with TRBD1. Germline CDR1 MNHNY, CDR2 SVGAGI (reference sequence). V gave up 5 bases and J gave up 1 base; unmatched junction bases: 4. The CDR3 runs 15 residues.

The chain has TRBV14 and TRBJ2-5; D is ambiguous. The germline V gene has CDR1 SGHDN and CDR2 FVKESK. The V and J ends lost 0 bases and 4 bases respectively, with 9 bases between them. This CDR3 has 14 amino acids. The CDR3 region has the DNA TGTGCCAGCAGCCAAGAACCCAGACTAGAGACCCAGTACTTC. As protein: CASSQEPRLETQYF. The full variable domain, its missing parts supplied by reference TRBV14 and TRBJ2-5, is EAGVTQFPSHSVIEKGQTVTLRCDPISGHDNLYWYRRVMGKEIKFLLHFVKESKQDESGMPNNRFLAERTGGTYSTLKVQPAELEDSGVYFCASSQEPRLETQYFGPGTRLLVL.

The V and J genes are TRBV28 and TRBJ2-2; TRBD2 agrees at 7 bases. Germline loops: CDR1 MDHEN, CDR2 SYDVKM. The V segment lost 7 bases and the J segment 0 bases; nucleotides outside the gene matches: 5. This CDR3 spans 15 amino acids. CDR3 sequence reads: CASTSRGANTGELFF. CDR3 in DNA: TGTGCCAGCACATCTCGGGGGGCGAACACCGGGGAGCTGTTTTTT.

This clone was seen a handful of times. The genes are TRBV3-1 (or the pseudogene TRBV3-2) and TRBJ2-7; D unresolved. The germline V and J ends were trimmed by 4 bases and 4 bases, with 5 bases remaining between them. Germline assignment: CDR1 LGHDT and CDR2 YNNKEL (reference sequence). This CDR3 comprises 11 residues. This CDR3 reads CASSPSYEQYF. Here the CDR3 DNA reads TGTGCCAGCAGCCCGAGTTACGAGCAGTACTTC.

The rearrangement links TRBV18 to TRBJ2-7; 12 bases line up with TRBD2. The CDR3 loop spans 16 amino acids. Trimming at V came to 6 bases and at J to 0 bases, leaving 6 bases not matched to a gene. The germline gives CDR1 KGHSH, CDR2 LQKENI. For the CDR3, the DNA is TGTGCCAGCTCTCTTGGGACTAGCGGGCTCTCCTACGAGCAGTACTTC. This encodes CASSLGTSGLSYEQYF.

This rearrangement joins TRBV28 to TRBJ1-5, with D perhaps matching TRBD1 (5 bases). CDR3 length: 12 residues. Germline V gives CDR1 MDHEN, CDR2 SYDVKM. The germline V and J ends were trimmed by 5 bases and 6 bases, with 8 bases remaining between them. CDR3 loop: CASSQGPQPQHF. The CDR3 nucleotides read TGTGCCAGCAGTCAGGGACCTCAGCCCCAGCATTTT.

This clone has just one count. The chain recombines TRBV28 with TRBJ1-1; a weak D match, TRBD1 (6 bases). Per the germline V gene, CDR1 is MDHEN and CDR2 is SYDVKM. The CDR3 has 14 amino acids. Trimming shortened V by 5 bases and J by 1 base, and 11 bases separated the two germline ends. The CDR3, as DNA: TGTGCCAGCAGTGCAACAGGGTCGAACACTGAAGCTTTCTTT. Translated, it gives CASSATGSNTEAFF.

This clone was observed many times. The chain carries TRBV5-6 and TRBJ1-2; D perhaps matches TRBD1 (6 bases). V was pared by 4 bases and J by 4 bases, with 17 bases between. CDR1 SGHDT and CDR2 YYEEEE come from the germline V gene. The CDR3 has 15 amino acids. Written as DNA, the CDR3 is TGTGCCAGCAGCGATGACACGGGAGGGGGCTATGGCTACACCTTC. It yields the protein CASSDDTGGGYGYTF.

V usage is TRBV27 and J usage is TRBJ1-2, with 8 bases that match TRBD1. With V trimmed by 3 bases and J by 2 bases, 2 bases remained unmatched. Germline V CDR1 and CDR2: MNHEY, SMNVEV (reference sequence). The CDR3 totals 14 residues. CDR3 sequence reads: CASSLDRVNYGYTF. DNA for the CDR3: TGTGCCAGCAGTTTGGACAGGGTGAACTATGGCTACACCTTC.

This sequence joins TRBV7-2 and TRBJ2-3; 10 bases line up with TRBD1. Per the germline V gene, CDR1 is SGHTA and CDR2 is FQGNSA. CDR3 length equals 15 residues. With 7 bases clipped from V and 3 bases from J, the junction kept 7 bases outside the gene matches. This CDR3 reads CASTGQGVGTDTQYF. CDR3 DNA: TGTGCCAGCACCGGACAGGGGGTGGGAACAGATACGCAGTATTTT. Full variable domain (missing parts from reference TRBV7-2 and TRBJ2-3): GAGVSQSPSNKVTEKGKDVELRCDPISGHTALYWYRQSLGQGLEFLIYFQGNSAPDKSGLPSDRFSAERTGGSVSTLTIQRTQQEDSAVYLCASTGQGVGTDTQYFGPGTRLTVL.

CDR3 nucleotide sequence: TGTGCCAGCAGTTCGGACCGGGACAGCCTCACTAAGGGAGCTTTCTTT. Protein: CASSSDRDSLTKGAFF. V usage is TRBV28 and J usage is TRBJ1-1, with 7 bases that match TRBD1. The ends lost 4 bases at V and 10 bases at J; junction bases unmatched: 18. Per the germline V gene, CDR1 is MDHEN and CDR2 is SYDVKM. The CDR3 is 16 amino acids.

This chain connects TRBV27 to TRBJ1-5; maybe TRBD1 (6 bases). The CDR3 contains 16 residues. CDR1 and CDR2 from the germline V gene are MNHEY and SMNVEV (reference sequence). The germline V and J ends were trimmed by 2 bases and 0 bases, with 11 bases remaining between them. CDR3 region: CASSLRGAGSNQPQHF. The CDR3 DNA reads TGTGCCAGCAGTTTAAGGGGGGCAGGTAGCAATCAGCCCCAGCATTTT.

The chain recombines TRBV10-1 with TRBJ2-1; 8 positions agree with TRBD1. Germline V gene lookup returns CDR1 WNHNN and CDR2 SYGVQD (reference sequence). The J segment lost 9 bases and the V segment lost 6 bases, leaving 7 bases of the junction unmatched. This CDR3 spans 13 amino acids. DNA for the CDR3: TGCGCCAGCAGAAAGGACAGGGATGTTGAGCAGTTCTTC. Its translation: CASRKDRDVEQFF.

The gene calls are TRBV29-1 and TRBJ2-1, with a possible D match to TRBD1 (5 bases). This CDR3 comprises 14 residues. V shed 5 bases and J shed 4 bases, with 15 bases lying between them. CDR1 SQVTM and CDR2 ANQGSEA come from the germline V gene. CDR3 coding DNA: TGCAGCGTTCAGGGTAGCCTGAATTACAATGAGCAGTTCTTC. Its protein is CSVQGSLNYNEQFF.

This chain uses TRBV5-4 with TRBJ1-3, with D possibly matching TRBD1 (6 bases). Germline V gives CDR1 SGHNT, CDR2 YYREEE (reference sequence). Trimming took 0 bases from V and 3 from J, leaving 13 bases between them. The CDR3 loop spans 16 amino acids. CDR3 sequence: CASSLGGQVLGNTIYF. CDR3 coding DNA: TGTGCCAGCAGCTTGGGGGGACAAGTACTTGGAAACACCATATATTTT.

J is TRBJ1-6 and V is TRBV28, with D perhaps matching TRBD1 (6 bases). CDR1 and CDR2 from the germline V gene are MDHEN and SYDVKM. CDR3 length equals 13 residues. Deletions cut 5 bases from V and 10 bases from J, with 12 bases between. The CDR3 protein is CASSRGETSPLHF. The DNA of the CDR3 is TGTGCCAGCAGTAGGGGGGAAACCTCACCCCTCCACTTT.